A single sample is the source of the 16 T cell receptor beta chains below, sequenced in a study of T cells in Graves' hyperthyroidism and ophthalmopathy. Amplified TCR beta CDR3 regions came from RNA transcripts. Carried out on the TCR CDR3, a first-round RT-PCR used the HTBI primer set. TCRdb used MiXCR to reprocess the multiplex PCR reads, holding one entry per CDR3 protein. Of over 350,000 distinct CDR3 sequences in the sample, over 12% were seen once. Sequencing used blood. All receptors derive from a man younger than 35 with Graves' ophthalmopathy.

This clonotype showed up just a few times. This rearrangement joins TRBV19 to TRBJ1-1; the D is unclear. The ends were cut back, 0 bases at V and 5 bases at J, with 7 bases in the middle. The CDR3 loop spans 13 amino acids. Germline lookup yields CDR1 LNHDA and CDR2 SQIVND (reference sequence). The CDR3 loop reads CASSIDDGTEAFF. DNA of the CDR3: TGTGCCAGTAGTATAGATGATGGAACTGAAGCTTTCTTT.

The V call is TRBV29-1, the J call TRBJ1-1; maybe TRBD1 (5 bases). Germline loops: CDR1 SQVTM, CDR2 ANQGSEA. The CDR3 length is 13 residues. Trimming took off 6 bases at V and 5 bases at J, with 16 bases between the two ends. The CDR3 DNA is TGCAGCGTGGGGGGGGGAGCGTCAACTGAAGCTTTCTTT. Its protein product is CSVGGGASTEAFF.

The table lists this clonotype with a few counts. The rearrangement joins TRBV19 to TRBJ1-5; TRBD1 aligns across 9 bases. Germline-derived CDR1 and CDR2 are LNHDA and SQIVND (reference sequence). The junction had 7 bases not matched to a gene; V was cut back by 9 bases and J by 7 bases. This CDR3 spans 13 amino acids. This CDR3 is CARDGTGRQPQHF. CDR3 DNA sequence: TGTGCCAGAGACGGGACAGGGCGCCAGCCCCAGCATTTT.

Of note for this clonotype: A read error may be the cause here, since a much bigger clone is one base away. The chain recombines TRBV19 with TRBJ1-6, with D perhaps matching TRBD1 (6 bases). This CDR3 has 14 amino acids. CDR1 is LNHDA and CDR2 is SQIVND in the germline V gene (reference sequence). CDR3: CASSAGQGMVPPHF. CDR3 sequence (DNA): TGTGCCAGTAGCGCGGGGCAGGGGATGGTACCCCCCCACTTT. Combining the CDR3 with reference TRBV19 and TRBJ1-6 gives the whole variable domain DGGITQSPKYLFRKEGQNVTLSCEQNLNHDAMYWYRQDPGQGLRLIYYSQIVNDFQKGDIAEGYSVSREKKESFPLTVTSAQKNPTAFYLCASSAGQGMVPPHFGNGTRLTVT.

This clonotype was seen more than once but under ten times. The V and J genes are TRBV6-1 and TRBJ2-4; the D gene is possibly TRBD2 (7 bases). The V end was cut by 7 bases, the J end by 0 bases, with 28 bases between. Germline assignment: CDR1 MNHNS and CDR2 SASEGT. The CDR3 spans 20 residues. The CDR3 region is CASTPQGRGEVALAKNIQYF. The DNA of the CDR3 is TGTGCCAGCACCCCCCAGGGGAGGGGGGAAGTAGCGTTAGCCAAAAACATTCAGTACTTC.

The genes are TRBV4-1 and TRBJ2-2, with D possibly matching TRBD1 (6 bases). Germline-derived CDR1 and CDR2 are MGHRA and YSYEKL. V lost 4 bases to trimming and J lost 2 bases, with 11 bases between them. This CDR3 comprises 15 residues. CDR3: CASSRLRGNTGELFF. CDR3 bases: TGCGCCAGCAGCCGCCTCAGGGGAAACACCGGGGAGCTGTTTTTT.

Ten or more counts support this clonotype. The chain couples TRBV18 to TRBJ2-1, with D hard to call. V lost 2 bases and J lost 0, with 11 bases in between. Germline-derived CDR1 and CDR2 are KGHSH and LQKENI. CDR3 size: 16 residues. CDR3 bases: TGTGCCAGCTCACCAAGTCCTAGGAGCTCCTACAATGAGCAGTTCTTC. Translation: CASSPSPRSSYNEQFF.

The chain combines TRBV6-1 with TRBJ1-3; possible D gene TRBD1, 6 bases. The CDR3 consists of 15 residues. The germline V and J ends were trimmed by 2 bases and 4 bases, with 12 bases remaining between them. The germline V gene has CDR1 MNHNS and CDR2 SASEGT. The CDR3 reads CASSESRGHGNTIYF. CDR3 nucleotides: TGTGCCAGCAGTGAAAGTAGGGGACACGGAAACACCATATATTTT.

This clonotype was recorded many times. This rearrangement joins TRBV6-1 to TRBJ1-2; a weak D match, TRBD1 (6 bases). The V end was cut by 5 bases, the J end by 4 bases, with 11 bases between. The CDR3 is 13 residues long. CDR1 and CDR2 from the germline V gene are MNHNS and SASEGT. CDR3 sequence (DNA): TGTGCCAGCAGTATGGACAGCGGCTATGGCTACACCTTC. It is translated as CASSMDSGYGYTF.

With respect to this clonotype: This may be a read error, as it is one base from a much larger clone. The chain combines TRBV28 with TRBJ2-7; 9 bases agree with TRBD1. The J call may not be correct, given that the DNA end is closer to TRBJ2-1. The CDR3 runs to 15 residues. Germline lookup yields CDR1 MDHEN and CDR2 SYDVKM. CDR3 nucleotide sequence: TGTGCCAGCAGTACAGGGGGCAGTATATCCTACGAGCAGTTCTTC. Translation gives CASSTGGSISYEQFF.

This sequence joins TRBV6-1 and TRBJ1-4; D may be TRBD1 (6 bases). Trimming took off 0 bases at V and 5 bases at J, with 19 bases between the two ends. The CDR3 loop spans 18 amino acids. The germline CDR1 and CDR2 sequences are MNHNS and SASEGT. The CDR3 here is CASSEAGWGAADNEKLFF. CDR3 sequence (DNA): TGTGCCAGCAGTGAAGCGGGATGGGGGGCAGCGGACAATGAAAAACTGTTTTTT.

This clonotype was counted ten times or more. With a much larger clone just one base away, this may be a read error. The DNA for the CDR3 is TGTGCCAGCAGCCCCCGACAGGGTAACTATGGCTACACCTTC. Translation gives CASSPRQGNYGYTF. This chain connects TRBV4-2 to TRBJ1-2; 7 nucleotides line up with TRBD1. This CDR3 has 14 amino acids. Germline-derived CDR1 and CDR2 are LGHNA and YNFKEQ. V lost 4 bases and J lost 1; bases outside the gene matches: 3.

This clonotype has at least ten counts. The chain couples TRBV7-9 to TRBJ2-7, with TRBD2 matching over 9 bases. There are 20 residues in the CDR3. Per germline, CDR1 SEHNR and CDR2 FQNEAQ (reference sequence). The J segment lost 6 bases and the V segment lost 1 base, leaving 22 bases of the junction unmatched. The CDR3 reads CASSLDPQARSREGRGEQYF. The CDR3 DNA reads as TGTGCCAGCAGCTTAGATCCCCAGGCTCGGTCGCGGGAGGGCCGTGGCGAGCAGTACTTC.

The V gene is TRBV29-1, the J gene TRBJ1-2; 7 positions match TRBD1. The J segment lost 7 bases and the V segment lost 2 bases, leaving 13 bases of the junction unmatched. The CDR3 consists of 15 residues. Germline loops: CDR1 SQVTM, CDR2 ANQGSEA. The CDR3 DNA reads as TGCAGCGTTGAAATTGGACAGGCGGAAATCTGTGGCTACACCTTC. It codes for CSVEIGQAEICGYTF.

Comments on this clonotype: A much larger clone is a single base away; this may be a read error. This sequence joins TRBV6-1 and TRBJ2-3, with 7 bases aligning to TRBD1. V gave up 3 bases and J gave up 8 bases; unmatched junction bases: 11. There are 15 residues in the CDR3. Looked up from germline, CDR1 is MNHNS and CDR2 is SASEGT. CDR3 residues: CASSDPRQGLSTQYF. In DNA, the CDR3 is TGTGCCAGCAGTGATCCCCGACAGGGTTTGTCTACGCAGTATTTT.

This clonotype was seen ten or more times. V gene TRBV11-2 combines with J gene TRBJ2-6; D is ambiguous. The germline V gene encodes CDR1 SGHAT and CDR2 FQNNGV. V was shortened by 0 bases and J by 4 bases, with 13 bases between the two germline ends. This CDR3 has 17 residues. The CDR3 DNA reads TGTGCCAGCAGCTTAGATTCGTGGGGATCCGGGGCCAACGTCCTGACTTTC. It codes for CASSLDSWGSGANVLTF.